These 19 T cell receptor beta chains originate from one sample sequenced in a study of cytomegalovirus exposure and HLA in healthy donors. Vbeta (60) and Jbeta (13) primers were used in the PCR. Generated by immunoSEQ multiplex PCR, the TCRdb table keeps only in-frame clones and is missing some. The sample has about 250,000 clones; 92% are singletons. Sequencing input: PBMCs. The receptors come from a girl under 10 years old in good health and CMV-seronegative.

The chain couples TRBV7-6 to TRBJ2-3; 10 positions match TRBD2. V was pared by 2 bases and J by 4 bases, with 15 bases of the junction left unmatched. Per germline, CDR1 SGHVS and CDR2 FNYEAQ. The CDR3 is 19 amino acids. Here the CDR3 DNA reads TGTGCCAGCAGCTTATTTTCTTCTCGAGCTAGCGGGGGTGCAGATACGCAGTATTTT. Translating it yields CASSLFSSRASGGADTQYF.

The chain has TRBV2 and TRBJ2-2; D is possibly TRBD2 (5 bases). The CDR3 has 14 amino acids. Per the germline V gene, CDR1 is SNHLY and CDR2 is FYNNEI. The ends were cut back, 7 bases at V and 7 bases at J, with 16 bases in the middle. CDR3 bases: TGTGCCAGCACTGAGACCCCCGGGAACGGGGAGCTGTTTTTT. The encoded protein is CASTETPGNGELFF.

The chain recombines TRBV30 with TRBJ2-7; TRBD2 matches 15 bases. This CDR3 spans 19 amino acids. Germline CDR1 and CDR2: GTSNPN and SVGIG (reference sequence). After removal of 4 bases from V and 3 bases from J, the junction contained 16 bases not matched to a gene. CDR3 in amino acids: CAWTYPGLAGGWDSYEQYF. The CDR3 DNA follows: TGTGCCTGGACTTATCCGGGACTAGCGGGAGGTTGGGATAGCTACGAGCAGTACTTC.

V is TRBV9 and J is TRBJ1-1; D not resolved. The CDR3 has 16 residues. Germline values: CDR1 SGDLS, CDR2 YYNGEE. Trimming took 0 bases from V and 7 from J, leaving 19 bases between them. The CDR3 coding sequence is TGTGCCAGCAGCGTAGAGGTTGGGCAGTTTTTAGGTGAAGCTTTCTTT. Protein: CASSVEVGQFLGEAFF.

The rearrangement joins TRBV9 to TRBJ2-1; 9 bases are a match to TRBD2. The CDR3 consists of 15 residues. CDR1 is SGDLS, CDR2 YYNGEE, per germline. With 0 bases clipped from V and 4 bases from J, the junction kept 2 bases outside the gene matches. CDR3 amino acids: CASSVDLAGYNEQFF. CDR3 coding DNA: TGTGCCAGCAGCGTAGACCTAGCGGGGTACAATGAGCAGTTCTTC. Drawing the rest from reference TRBV9 and TRBJ2-1, the complete variable domain is DSGVTQTPKHLITATGQRVTLRCSPRSGDLSVYWYQQSLDQGLQFLIQYYNGEERAKGNILERFSAQQFPDLHSELNLSSLELGDSALYFCASSVDLAGYNEQFFGPGTRLTVL.

The chain is built from TRBV15 and TRBJ1-3; 9 nucleotides agree with TRBD1. The germline CDR1 and CDR2 sequences are LNHNV and YYDKDF (reference sequence). The CDR3 is made up of 16 amino acids. Trimming at V came to 5 bases and at J to 0 bases, leaving 5 bases not matched to a gene. In DNA, the CDR3 is TGTGCCACCAGCCGGGACAGGGTCAGCTCTGGAAACACCATATATTTT. It codes for CATSRDRVSSGNTIYF. Combining the CDR3 with reference TRBV15 and TRBJ1-3 gives the whole variable domain DAMVIQNPRYQVTQFGKPVTLSCSQTLNHNVMYWYQQKSSQAPKLLFHYYDKDFNNEADTPDNFQSRRPNTSFCFLDIRSPGLGDTAMYLCATSRDRVSSGNTIYFGEGSWLTVV.

The gene calls are TRBV5-1 and TRBJ2-1; 12 nucleotides match TRBD2. V lost 4 bases to trimming and J lost 0 bases; unmatched junction nucleotides: 20. CDR1 SGHRS and CDR2 YFSETQ come from the germline V gene. The CDR3 has 22 residues. As DNA, the CDR3 is TGCGCCAGCAGCATTAAGACTAGCGGGAGAGGCAAAGAAAAAAGCTCCTACAATGAGCAGTTCTTC. The encoded protein is CASSIKTSGRGKEKSSYNEQFF.

This chain joins TRBV6-1 and TRBJ2-7; D ambiguous. V was shortened by 0 bases and J by 2 bases, with 8 bases between the two germline ends. This CDR3 has 14 amino acids. Germline CDR1 reads MNHNS; CDR2 reads SASEGT. The CDR3 sequence is CASSEAVIAYEQYF. The CDR3 DNA is TGTGCCAGCAGTGAAGCGGTGATAGCCTACGAGCAGTACTTC.

The V call is TRBV28, the J call TRBJ1-2, with 8 bases matching TRBD1. The junction had 8 bases not matched to a gene; V was cut back by 5 bases and J by 3 bases. CDR1 and CDR2 from the germline V gene are MDHEN and SYDVKM. The CDR3 contains 15 residues. The CDR3 region has the DNA TGTGCCAGCAGTCCATTGACAGGGGATGACTATGGCTACACCTTC. Amino acid sequence: CASSPLTGDDYGYTF.

The V call is TRBV15, the J call TRBJ1-5, with D possibly matching TRBD1 (5 bases). Trimming shortened V by 0 bases and J by 0 bases, and 18 bases separated the two germline ends. CDR3 length: 19 amino acids. The V gene's germline CDR1 is LNHNV and CDR2 YYDKDF (reference sequence). DNA of the CDR3: TGTGCCACCAGCAGAGATTTGGCAGGGAAGTTCAATAGCAATCAGCCCCAGCATTTT. This codes for CATSRDLAGKFNSNQPQHF.

This clone was seen more than once but under ten times. The chain combines TRBV7-9 with TRBJ1-1; TRBD1 agrees at 7 bases. The trim removed 1 base at V and 10 bases at J, leaving 3 bases unmatched. The CDR3 contains 12 residues. The germline gives CDR1 SEHNR, CDR2 FQNEAQ (reference sequence). Here the CDR3 DNA reads TGTGCCAGCAGCTTAGAAGCAGGGGGAGCTTTCTTT. It codes for CASSLEAGGAFF.

The chain recombines TRBV5-5 with TRBJ2-1, with 9 nucleotides matching TRBD2. Trimming at V came to 0 bases and at J to 0 bases, leaving 10 bases not matched to a gene. The CDR3 runs to 19 residues. In germline, CDR1 is SGHKS, CDR2 YYEKEE (reference sequence). The CDR3 protein is CASSLDLTSGDYSYNEQFF. Written as DNA, the CDR3 is TGTGCCAGCAGCTTGGATTTGACTAGCGGCGATTACTCCTACAATGAGCAGTTCTTC.

The rearrangement uses TRBV9 and TRBJ1-5; no definite D call. CDR3 length: 15 residues. Germline CDR1 SGDLS, CDR2 YYNGEE. Trimming stripped 6 bases from V and 4 bases from J, with 17 bases between. Written as DNA, the CDR3 is TGTGCCAGCACCCCCTCCGAGAGCTTTAATCAGCCCCAGCATTTT. It codes for CASTPSESFNQPQHF.

The chain combines TRBV19 with TRBJ2-5, with D perhaps TRBD2 (5 bases). Deletions cut 1 base from V and 4 bases from J, with 13 bases between. The germline V gene has CDR1 LNHDA and CDR2 SQIVND (reference sequence). The CDR3 totals 15 residues. For the CDR3, the DNA is TGTGCCAGTAGTATAGCACCCGAAGAGGGAGAGACCCAGTACTTC. Translated: CASSIAPEEGETQYF.

This clone occurred once. This chain joins TRBV28 and TRBJ1-5, with TRBD1 as a possible D gene (6 bases). Deletions cut 4 bases from V and 0 bases from J, with 22 bases between. The CDR3 sequence is 19 residues long. The germline V gene encodes CDR1 MDHEN and CDR2 SYDVKM. The DNA of the CDR3 is TGTGCCAGCAGTTCCCTTACCCCGACAGGACATTATAGCAATCAGCCCCAGCATTTT. It yields the protein CASSSLTPTGHYSNQPQHF.

The rearrangement links TRBV5-6 to TRBJ1-2; D possibly corresponds to TRBD1 (5 bases). V was shortened by 0 bases and J by 5 bases, with 14 bases between the two germline ends. Germline V gives CDR1 SGHDT, CDR2 YYEEEE. The CDR3 is 15 amino acids. In DNA form, the CDR3 reads TGTGCCAGCAGCTTGGGGGGGACTCGAGGGTATGGCTACACCTTC. Protein product: CASSLGGTRGYGYTF.

This clone was recorded a few times. The rearrangement links TRBV7-8 to TRBJ2-1; 11 nucleotides align to TRBD2. This CDR3 spans 16 amino acids. Looked up from germline, CDR1 is SGHVS and CDR2 is FQNEAQ. The ends lost 3 bases at V and 2 bases at J; junction bases unmatched: 3. CDR3 residues: CASSLVAGGAYNEQFF. CDR3 sequence (DNA): TGTGCCAGCAGCTTGGTAGCGGGGGGGGCCTACAATGAGCAGTTCTTC.

The chain carries TRBV19 and TRBJ2-5; D is undetermined. The V gene lost 5 bases and the J gene lost 5 bases, with 9 bases spanning the gap. The length of the CDR3 is 12 residues. Germline V CDR1 and CDR2: LNHDA, SQIVND (reference sequence). The CDR3 nucleotides read TGTGCCAGTAGTGATTTAGCCGAGACCCAGTACTTC. Protein sequence: CASSDLAETQYF.

V usage is TRBV18 and J usage is TRBJ1-2; TRBD1 aligns across 7 bases. The trim removed 3 bases at V and 3 bases at J, leaving 7 bases unmatched. This CDR3 contains 15 residues. Germline loops: CDR1 KGHSH, CDR2 LQKENI. The CDR3 loop reads CASSPRQGEDYGYTF. CDR3 bases: TGTGCCAGCTCACCTCGACAGGGAGAGGACTATGGCTACACCTTC.